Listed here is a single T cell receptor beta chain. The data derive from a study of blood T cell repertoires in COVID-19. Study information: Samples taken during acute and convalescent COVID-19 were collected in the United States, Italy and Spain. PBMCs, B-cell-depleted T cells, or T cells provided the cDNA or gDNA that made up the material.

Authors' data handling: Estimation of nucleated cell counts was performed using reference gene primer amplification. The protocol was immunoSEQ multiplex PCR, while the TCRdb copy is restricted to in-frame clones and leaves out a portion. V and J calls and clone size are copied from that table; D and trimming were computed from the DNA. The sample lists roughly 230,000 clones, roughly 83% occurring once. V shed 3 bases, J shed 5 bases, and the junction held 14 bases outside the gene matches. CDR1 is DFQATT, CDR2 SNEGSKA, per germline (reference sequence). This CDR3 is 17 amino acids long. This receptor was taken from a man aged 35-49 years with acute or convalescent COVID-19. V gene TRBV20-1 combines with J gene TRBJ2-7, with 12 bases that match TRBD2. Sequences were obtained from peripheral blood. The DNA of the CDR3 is TGCAGTGCTAGTCTAGTGGGACTAGCGGGCTTAGGAAACGAGCAGTACTTC. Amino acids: CSASLVGLAGLGNEQYF.